Below are 12 T cell receptor beta chains sequenced from a single sample in a study of cytomegalovirus exposure and HLA in healthy donors. It was with 60 Vbeta and 13 Jbeta primers that the PCR ran. Here immunoSEQ multiplex PCR was the method, and the copy in TCRdb shows in-frame clones only, minus some. The sample shows approximately 120,000 clones, 83% of them seen only once. The source material was PBMCs. The receptors here all came from a woman between 35 and 50 years old in good health and CMV-seropositive.

The V gene is TRBV5-6, the J gene TRBJ1-2, with TRBD1 identical over 7 bases. This CDR3 region has 16 residues. V lost 5 bases, J lost 0 bases, and 10 bases stayed unmatched. Germline V lookup: CDR1 SGHDT, CDR2 YYEEEE. CDR3 nucleotides: TGTGCCAGCAGTTTACAGGGGAGTGTTACTAACTATGGCTACACCTTC. Its protein is CASSLQGSVTNYGYTF.

The chain carries TRBV19 and TRBJ1-2; 7 nucleotides match TRBD1. Germline values: CDR1 LNHDA, CDR2 SQIVND (reference sequence). This CDR3 has 12 residues. The V segment lost 6 bases and the J segment 7 bases; nucleotides outside the gene matches: 5. CDR3 sequence reads: CASRNRGGGYTF. CDR3 coding DNA: TGTGCCAGTAGAAACAGGGGCGGTGGCTACACCTTC. The full variable domain, in which reference TRBV19 and TRBJ1-2 provide the parts outside the CDR3, is DGGITQSPKYLFRKEGQNVTLSCEQNLNHDAMYWYRQDPGQGLRLIYYSQIVNDFQKGDIAEGYSVSREKKESFPLTVTSAQKNPTAFYLCASRNRGGGYTFGSGTRLTVV.

This clone showed up just a few times. CDR3 protein: CASGREQGLYGYTF. Written as DNA, the CDR3 is TGCGCCAGCGGGAGGGAACAGGGCCTCTATGGCTACACCTTC. The rearrangement joins TRBV5-1 to TRBJ1-2; D is perhaps TRBD1 (6 bases). This CDR3 has 14 residues. In germline, CDR1 is SGHRS, CDR2 YFSETQ. V lost 7 bases and J 4 bases, leaving 17 bases between the germline ends.

This clone has just a few counts. This sequence joins TRBV11-2 and TRBJ1-5; the D is unclear. The CDR3 consists of 15 residues. CDR1 and CDR2 (germline): SGHAT, FQNNGV. V lost 0 bases to trimming and J lost 5 bases, with 11 bases between them. The CDR3 DNA follows: TGTGCCAGCAGCTTAGATCTCACAGTCCATCAGCCCCAGCATTTT. This gives the protein CASSLDLTVHQPQHF.

CDR3 nucleotide sequence: TGTGCCAGCAGGGGGGGACAGTTTAACTATGGCTACACCTTC. Encoded protein: CASRGGQFNYGYTF. This chain connects TRBV28 to TRBJ1-2; 7 bases match TRBD1. V was clipped by 6 bases and J by 1 base; unmatched bases: 5. The CDR3 is made up of 14 amino acids. Germline assignment: CDR1 MDHEN and CDR2 SYDVKM.

This rearrangement joins TRBV6-4 to TRBJ2-3; 13 nucleotides match TRBD2. Germline values: CDR1 MRHNA, CDR2 SNTAGT. V lost 6 bases and J lost 2; bases outside the gene matches: 11. The CDR3 contains 18 residues. In nucleotides, the CDR3 is TGTGCCAGCAGAGCCGGACTAGCGGGAGTATTAGTCACAGATACGCAGTATTTT. Translation: CASRAGLAGVLVTDTQYF.

V gene TRBV7-2 combines with J gene TRBJ2-2, with TRBD2 matching 8 bases. CDR1 SGHTA and CDR2 FQGNSA come from the germline V gene. This CDR3 comprises 14 residues. Trimming removed 5 bases from V and 5 bases from J; junction bases left unmatched: 4. The CDR3 region has the DNA TGTGCCAGCAGCCCGCCTAGCGGGACCGGGGAGCTGTTTTTT. Translated, it gives CASSPPSGTGELFF.

This rearrangement joins TRBV2 to TRBJ1-5, with 10 nucleotides matching TRBD1. CDR1 and CDR2 (germline): SNHLY, FYNNEI. There are 14 residues in the CDR3. J gave up 6 bases and V 7 bases, and 6 bases lay outside the gene matches. In nucleotides, the CDR3 is TGTGCCAGCAAGGGACAGGGGAACAGTCAGCCCCAGCATTTT. Translating gives CASKGQGNSQPQHF.

In this sample, this clone turned up once. Written as DNA, the CDR3 is TGTGCCAGCAGCCTAACGGGACTAGCAGACAATGAGCAGTTCTTC. Translating it yields CASSLTGLADNEQFF. This chain joins TRBV11-2 and TRBJ2-1, with 9 bases that match TRBD2. The CDR3 has 15 residues. Germline V gene data show CDR1 as SGHAT and CDR2 as FQNNGV. J gave up 5 bases and V 5 bases, and 7 bases lay outside the gene matches.

As to this clone: The same CDR3 can be traced to other DNA sequences in this sample. The chain carries TRBV18 and TRBJ1-4; D may be TRBD1 (6 bases). Germline lookup yields CDR1 KGHSH and CDR2 LQKENI. Trimming pared 2 bases from V and 8 bases from J, leaving 12 bases between. The CDR3 totals 14 residues. The CDR3 DNA sequence: TGTGCCAGCTCACCAACAGGGCCTGGGGAAAAACTGTTTTTT. This codes for CASSPTGPGEKLFF.

V and J are TRBV12-5 and TRBJ2-3; D remains ambiguous. This CDR3 contains 14 residues. Looked up from germline, CDR1 is LGHNT and CDR2 is FRNRAP. V lost 3 bases and J 2 bases, leaving 9 bases between the germline ends. The CDR3, as DNA: TGTGCTAGTGGTTTTGGGCAGAACACAGATACGCAGTATTTT. Amino acids: CASGFGQNTDTQYF. The whole variable domain, filled in from reference TRBV12-5 and TRBJ2-3, reads DARVTQTPRHKVTEMGQEVTMRCQPILGHNTVFWYRQTMMQGLELLAYFRNRAPLDDSGMPKDRFSAEMPDATLATLKIQPSEPRDSAVYFCASGFGQNTDTQYFGPGTRLTVL.

J is TRBJ1-4 and V is TRBV4-3; D unclear. Looked up from germline, CDR1 is LGHNA and CDR2 is YSLEER. V lost 4 bases to trimming and J lost 0 bases, with 9 bases between them. The CDR3 length is 15 residues. CDR3 in amino acids: CASSPDGTTNEKLFF. CDR3 bases: TGCGCCAGCAGCCCCGACGGGACAACTAATGAAAAACTGTTTTTT.